This paragraph covers one TCR beta chain sequence. Profiled with immunoSEQ multiplex PCR; TCRdb holds only in-frame clones, not every one. This sample has 130,000 or so clones, with around four fifths found just once. The data belong to a study of blood T cell repertoires in COVID-19. Overall study context: PBMCs, B-cell-depleted T cells, or T cells were the source of the cDNA or gDNA that made up the material.

The V gene end was trimmed by 7 bases and the J gene end by 5 bases; junction bases not matched to a gene: 7. Looked up from germline, CDR1 is MGHDK and CDR2 is SYGVNS. The CDR3 sequence is 14 residues long. J is TRBJ2-2 and V is TRBV25-1, with 7 bases fitting TRBD2. The source is a human donor in a cohort sampled during active COVID-19. The sequenced sample was peripheral blood. The CDR3, as DNA: TGTGCCAGCACTCAAAGGGGAGGGACCGGGGAGCTGTTTTTT. It codes for CASTQRGGTGELFF.